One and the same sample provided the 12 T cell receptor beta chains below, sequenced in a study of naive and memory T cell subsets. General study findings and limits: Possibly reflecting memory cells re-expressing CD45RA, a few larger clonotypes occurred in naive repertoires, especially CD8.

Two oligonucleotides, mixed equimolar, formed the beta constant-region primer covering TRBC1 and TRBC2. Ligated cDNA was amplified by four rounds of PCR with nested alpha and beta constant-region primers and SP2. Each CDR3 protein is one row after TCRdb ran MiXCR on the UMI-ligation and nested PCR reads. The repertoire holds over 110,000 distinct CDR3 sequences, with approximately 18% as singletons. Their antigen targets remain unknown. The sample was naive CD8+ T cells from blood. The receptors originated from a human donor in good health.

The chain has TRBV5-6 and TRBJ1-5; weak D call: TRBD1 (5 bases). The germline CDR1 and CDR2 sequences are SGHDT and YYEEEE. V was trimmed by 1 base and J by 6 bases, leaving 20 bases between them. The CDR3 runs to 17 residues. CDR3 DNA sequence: TGTGCCAGCAGCTTGTGGGGGTTGGAGGGGAGTAGTCAGCCCCAGCATTTT. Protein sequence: CASSLWGLEGSSQPQHF. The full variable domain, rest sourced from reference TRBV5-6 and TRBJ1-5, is DAGVTQSPTHLIKTRGQQVTLRCSPKSGHDTVSWYQQALGQGPQFIFQYYEEEERQRGNFPDRFSGHQFPNYSSELNVNALLLGDSALYLCASSLWGLEGSSQPQHFGDGTRLSIL.

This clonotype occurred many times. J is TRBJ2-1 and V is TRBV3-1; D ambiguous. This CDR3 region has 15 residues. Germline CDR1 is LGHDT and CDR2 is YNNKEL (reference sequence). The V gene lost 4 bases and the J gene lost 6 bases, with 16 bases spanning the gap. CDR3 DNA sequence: TGTGCCAGCAGCCGTGTCCTAGATGGGTTCAATGAGCAGTTCTTC. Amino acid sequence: CASSRVLDGFNEQFF.

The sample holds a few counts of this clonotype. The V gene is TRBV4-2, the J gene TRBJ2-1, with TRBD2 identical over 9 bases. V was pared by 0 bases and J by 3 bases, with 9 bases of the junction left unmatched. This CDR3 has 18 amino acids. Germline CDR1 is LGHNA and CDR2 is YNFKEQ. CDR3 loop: CASSQDHNSGSFYNEQFF. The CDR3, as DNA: TGTGCCAGCAGCCAAGACCACAATAGCGGGAGTTTCTACAATGAGCAGTTCTTC.

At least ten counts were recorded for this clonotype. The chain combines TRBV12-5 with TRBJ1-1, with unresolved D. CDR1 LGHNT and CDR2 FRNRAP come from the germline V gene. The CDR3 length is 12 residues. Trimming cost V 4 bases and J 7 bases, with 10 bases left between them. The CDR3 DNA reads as TGTGCTAGTGGTTATTTCAGCGGTGAAGCTTTCTTT. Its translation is CASGYFSGEAFF.

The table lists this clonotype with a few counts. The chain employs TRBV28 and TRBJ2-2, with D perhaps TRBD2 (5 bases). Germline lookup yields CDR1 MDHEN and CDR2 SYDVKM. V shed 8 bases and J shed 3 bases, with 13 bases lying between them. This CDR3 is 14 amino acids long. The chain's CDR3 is CASGEGHYTGELFF. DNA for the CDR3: TGTGCCAGCGGTGAGGGCCATTACACCGGGGAGCTGTTTTTT.

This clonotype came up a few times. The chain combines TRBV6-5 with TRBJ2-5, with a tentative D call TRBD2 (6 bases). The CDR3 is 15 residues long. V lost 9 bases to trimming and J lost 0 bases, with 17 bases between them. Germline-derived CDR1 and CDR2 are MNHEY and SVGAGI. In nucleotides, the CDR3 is TGTGCCAGTACCCCGACTTGGGGGGACCAAGAGACCCAGTACTTC. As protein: CASTPTWGDQETQYF.

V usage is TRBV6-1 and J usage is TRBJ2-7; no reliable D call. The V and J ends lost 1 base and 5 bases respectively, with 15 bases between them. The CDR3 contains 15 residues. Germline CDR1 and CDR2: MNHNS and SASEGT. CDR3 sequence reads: CASSEVSFSVDEQYF. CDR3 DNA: TGTGCCAGCAGTGAAGTTAGCTTCTCAGTTGACGAGCAGTACTTC.

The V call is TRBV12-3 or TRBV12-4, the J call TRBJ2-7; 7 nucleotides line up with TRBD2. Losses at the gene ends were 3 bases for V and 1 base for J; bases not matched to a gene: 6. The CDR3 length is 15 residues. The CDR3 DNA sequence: TGTGCCAGCAGTTTCTCTAGCGGCGGGTCCTACGAGCAGTACTTC. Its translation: CASSFSSGGSYEQYF.

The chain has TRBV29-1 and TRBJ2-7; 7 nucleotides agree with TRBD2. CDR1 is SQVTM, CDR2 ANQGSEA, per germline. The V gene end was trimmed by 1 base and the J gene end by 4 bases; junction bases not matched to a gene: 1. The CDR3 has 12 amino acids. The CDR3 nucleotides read TGCAGCGTTGAAGTGGGGGGGTACGAGCAGTACTTC. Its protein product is CSVEVGGYEQYF.

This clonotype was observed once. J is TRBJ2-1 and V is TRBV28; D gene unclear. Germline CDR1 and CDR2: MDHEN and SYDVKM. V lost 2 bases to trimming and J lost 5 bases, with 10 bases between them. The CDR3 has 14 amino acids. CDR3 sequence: CASSLPRTHNEQFF. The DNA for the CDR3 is TGTGCCAGCAGTTTACCACGGACCCACAATGAGCAGTTCTTC.

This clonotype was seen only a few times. The CDR3 DNA sequence: TGCAGTGCTAGAGATCGGAAGACAGGGGCCGAGCAGTACTTC. It is translated as CSARDRKTGAEQYF. The V call is TRBV20-1, the J call TRBJ2-7, with TRBD1 matching 8 bases. This CDR3 is 14 amino acids long. Germline CDR1 and CDR2: DFQATT and SNEGSKA (reference sequence). The V and J ends lost 0 bases and 6 bases, in that order; junction bases with no gene match: 7.

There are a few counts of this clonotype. The CDR3, as DNA: TGTGCCAGCAGCCGGTTCCGGGCGCCCTTAAACATTCAGTACTTC. Translated, it gives CASSRFRAPLNIQYF. The V and J genes are TRBV14 and TRBJ2-4, with D unresolved. The CDR3 is made up of 15 amino acids. Trimming shortened V by 4 bases and J by 6 bases, and 16 bases separated the two germline ends. CDR1 is SGHDN and CDR2 is FVKESK in the germline V gene.